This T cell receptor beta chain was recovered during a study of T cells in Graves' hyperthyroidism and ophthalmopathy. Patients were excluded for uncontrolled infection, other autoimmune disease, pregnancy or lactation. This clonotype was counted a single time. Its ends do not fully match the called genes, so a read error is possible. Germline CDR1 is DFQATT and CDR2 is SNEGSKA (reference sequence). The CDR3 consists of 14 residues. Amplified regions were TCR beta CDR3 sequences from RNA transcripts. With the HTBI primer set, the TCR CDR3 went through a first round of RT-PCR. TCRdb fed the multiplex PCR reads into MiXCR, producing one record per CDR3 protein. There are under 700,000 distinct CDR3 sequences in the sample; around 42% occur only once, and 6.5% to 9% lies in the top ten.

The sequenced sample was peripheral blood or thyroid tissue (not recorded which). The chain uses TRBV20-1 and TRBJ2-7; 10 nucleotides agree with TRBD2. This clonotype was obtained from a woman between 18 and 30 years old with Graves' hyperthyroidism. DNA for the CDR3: TGCAGTGCAAGAGGACTAGCGGACTCTTCCGAGCAGTACTTC. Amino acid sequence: CSARGLADSSEQYF.